This is a list of T cell receptor beta chains from one sample in a study of a mutant IDH1 vaccine in newly diagnosed glioma. The repertoire was sequenced with immunoSEQ multiplex PCR; TCRdb's copy has only in-frame clones and lacks some. The sample lists 98,000 or so clones, over 85% seen once, with roughly 0.54% in the top ten. The sample here was PBMCs, taken from a glioma patient treated with radiotherapy, temozolomide or both. These receptors all stem from a woman aged 45-65 years with glioma. Each CDR3 is given with its conserved first and last residue. Each record gives: D gene, V gene, J gene, CDR3 protein. A D gene is named only where the DNA matches it firmly.

NA,TRBV19,TRBJ1-1,CASSVGGARWTEAFF
TRBD2,TRBV5-1,TRBJ2-7,CASSSWTSGSRWEQYF
NA,TRBV28,TRBJ1-1,CASSPPGVGAEAFF
TRBD2,TRBV5-1,TRBJ2-1,CASSFRGAGGPGNEQFF
TRBD2,TRBV28,TRBJ2-1,CASSAPGTMVYNEQFF
NA,TRBV19,TRBJ1-2,CATLNKNYGYTF
TRBD1,TRBV28,TRBJ2-5,CASSAIKTGYQETQYF
TRBD2,TRBV27,TRBJ2-2,CASSSTSGRRTGELFF
NA,TRBV28,TRBJ2-3,CASSLAGTTDTQYF
NA,TRBV28,TRBJ2-7,CASNEYPDEPPADEQYF
NA,TRBV11-2,TRBJ2-5,CASSPEQGKETQYF
NA,TRBV30,TRBJ1-1,CAWSLRRGSTEAFF
TRBD1,TRBV28,TRBJ1-4,CASIFSGGANEKLFF
TRBD1,TRBV27,TRBJ1-5,CASSLRDSSQPQHF
NA,TRBV15,TRBJ2-2,CATSRDWSVSANTGELFF
NA,TRBV20-1,TRBJ2-1,CSAPRLSEQFF
NA,TRBV6-5,TRBJ1-5,CASLPWQGVNQPQHF
NA,TRBV2,TRBJ1-4,CASTRAREKLFF
TRBD1,TRBV10-3,TRBJ2-7,CAISAPGQDEQYF
TRBD2,TRBV28,TRBJ2-3,CASSSGGPGDTQYF
TRBD1,TRBV6-6,TRBJ2-7,CASSYSDRVYEQYF
TRBD1,TRBV18,TRBJ1-1,CASSKGQGAGTEAFF
NA,TRBV9,TRBJ1-3,CASSVRGGSGNTIYF
TRBD2,TRBV19,TRBJ2-1,CASSIIGSGLAFYNEQFF
NA,TRBV19,TRBJ2-5,CASSSRYQETQYF
TRBD2,TRBV28,TRBJ2-7,CASNYLAGGPHEQYF
NA,TRBV4-1,TRBJ1-5,CASSQDRGDQPQHF
NA,TRBV6-5,TRBJ1-4,CASSSTGIFGEKLFF
TRBD1,TRBV5-1,TRBJ2-7,CASSVPGGFGSEQYF
TRBD1,TRBV6-6,TRBJ2-7,CASSAKGTGGYEQYF
NA,TRBV10-3,TRBJ1-1,CAISDPTSGRVNTEAFF
NA,TRBV6-6,TRBJ1-5,CASSHQDSAQHF
NA,TRBV10-1,TRBJ1-1,CASSEGAAVEAFF
NA,TRBV6-6,TRBJ2-7,CASSYQRSSYEQYF
TRBD1,TRBV29-1,TRBJ2-2,CSVEGVGQEANTGELFF
NA,TRBV28,TRBJ2-3,CASSLGPGVGTDTQYF
TRBD2,TRBV28,TRBJ2-3,CASSLAPLAGGNTDTQYF
TRBD2,TRBV7-9,NA,CASSQFPLTSGNYEQYF
NA,TRBV5-4,TRBJ1-2,CASSSYRNGYTF
TRBD1,TRBV5-6,TRBJ1-5,CASSLFWTGGATSNQPQHF
TRBD1,TRBV4-1,TRBJ1-1,CASSQDAGGTEAFF
TRBD2,TRBV13,TRBJ2-5,CASSYGTSGRETQYF
TRBD1,TRBV5-4,TRBJ1-1,CASSFLDRGHTEAFF